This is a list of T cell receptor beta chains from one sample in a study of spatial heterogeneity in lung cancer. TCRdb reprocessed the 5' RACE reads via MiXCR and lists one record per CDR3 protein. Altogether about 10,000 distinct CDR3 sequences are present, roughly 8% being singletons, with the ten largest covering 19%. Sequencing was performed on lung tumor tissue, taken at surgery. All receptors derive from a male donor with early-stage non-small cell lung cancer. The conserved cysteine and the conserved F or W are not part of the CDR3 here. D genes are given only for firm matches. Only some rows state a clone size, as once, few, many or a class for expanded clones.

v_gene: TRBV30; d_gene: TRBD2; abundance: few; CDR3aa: AWSALRGGDTQY
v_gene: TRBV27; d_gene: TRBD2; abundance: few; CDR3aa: ASSSLSHGGIEQY
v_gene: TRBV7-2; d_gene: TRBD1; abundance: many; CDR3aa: ASSPDRGNEQY
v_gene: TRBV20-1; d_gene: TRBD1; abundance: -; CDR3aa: SAREPPGTGGRYTGELF
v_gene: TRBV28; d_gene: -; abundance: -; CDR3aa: ASSSFTDTQY
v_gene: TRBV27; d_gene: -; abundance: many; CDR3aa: ASSLQRTNNSPLH
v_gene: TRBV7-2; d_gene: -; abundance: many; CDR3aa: ASSLKGDETQY
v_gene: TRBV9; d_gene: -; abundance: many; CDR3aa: ASSVEGGGPDTQY
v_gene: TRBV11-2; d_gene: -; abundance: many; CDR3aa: ASSSGPQETQY
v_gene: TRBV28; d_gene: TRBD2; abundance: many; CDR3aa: ASSPRGGAGANVLT
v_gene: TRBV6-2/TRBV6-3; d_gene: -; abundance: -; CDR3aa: ASSYSFGLPGMNTEAF
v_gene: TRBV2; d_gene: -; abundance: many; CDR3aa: ASSEVGGAPNEKLF
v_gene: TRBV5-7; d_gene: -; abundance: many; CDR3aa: ARGGASSGTQETQY
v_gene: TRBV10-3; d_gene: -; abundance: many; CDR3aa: AISEYGYEQY
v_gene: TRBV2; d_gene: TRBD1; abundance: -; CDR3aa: ASTEDRSYEQY
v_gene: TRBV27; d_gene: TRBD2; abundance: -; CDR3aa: ASSLGLAGGRSCNEQF
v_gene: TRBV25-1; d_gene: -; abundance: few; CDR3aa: ASRQSGELF
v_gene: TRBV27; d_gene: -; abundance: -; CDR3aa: ASSSREDNSPLH
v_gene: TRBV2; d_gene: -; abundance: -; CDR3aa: ASRGGEKLF
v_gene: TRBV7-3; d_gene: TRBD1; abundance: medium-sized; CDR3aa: ASSLTTGDGYT
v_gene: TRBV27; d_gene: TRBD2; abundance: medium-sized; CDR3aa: ASSPRDSGFLWTQY
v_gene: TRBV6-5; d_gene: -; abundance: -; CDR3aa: ASTPGVPYEQY
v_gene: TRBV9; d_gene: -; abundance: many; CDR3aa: ASSVVGLTPSGANVLT